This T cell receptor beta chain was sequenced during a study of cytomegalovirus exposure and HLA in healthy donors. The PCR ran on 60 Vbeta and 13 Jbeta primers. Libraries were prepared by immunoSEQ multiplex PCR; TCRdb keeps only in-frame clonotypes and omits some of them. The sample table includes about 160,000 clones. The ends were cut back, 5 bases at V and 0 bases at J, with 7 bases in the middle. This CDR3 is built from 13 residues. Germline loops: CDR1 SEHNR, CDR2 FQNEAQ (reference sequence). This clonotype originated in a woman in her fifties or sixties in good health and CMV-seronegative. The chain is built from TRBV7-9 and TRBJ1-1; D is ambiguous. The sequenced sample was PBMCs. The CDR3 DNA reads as TGTGCCAGCAGCCCCACAATGAACACTGAAGCTTTCTTT. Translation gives CASSPTMNTEAFF. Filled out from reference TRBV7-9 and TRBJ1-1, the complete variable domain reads DTGVSQNPRHKITKRGQNVTFRCDPISEHNRLYWYRQTLGQGPEFLTYFQNEAQLEKSRLLSDRFSAERPKGSFSTLEIQRTEQGDSAMYLCASSPTMNTEAFFGQGTRLTVV.